These T cell receptor beta chains were read from a single sample in a study of blood T cell repertoires in COVID-19. Data came from immunoSEQ multiplex PCR; TCRdb stores just in-frame clones and leaves some out. The table shows just over 300,000 clones, with 87% occurring only once. The sample comprised peripheral blood. Every receptor here comes from a young man with active or convalescent COVID-19. The CDR3 runs from the conserved cysteine through the conserved F or W. A D gene is named only where the DNA matches it firmly. Clone size is stated in some rows and not others, as once, few, many or a class when expanded.

TRBJ2-3,NA,15,TRBV27,NA,TGTGCCAGCAGTTTACTAGGGGCCCGCACAGATACGCAGTATTTT,CASSLLGARTDTQYF
TRBJ2-7,NA,12,TRBV29-1,TRBD2,TGCAGCGCCACGGGACTAACATACGAGCAGTACTTC,CSATGLTYEQYF
TRBJ2-7,once,15,TRBV10-3,TRBD2,TGTGCCATCAGCGATTCCACTAGCGGTGGTTACGAGCAGTACTTC,CAISDSTSGGYEQYF
TRBJ1-1,NA,11,TRBV25-1,NA,TGTGCCAGCAGGGAGTCGTCAGAAGCTTTCTTT,CASRESSEAFF
TRBJ2-1,NA,17,TRBV3-1/TRBV3-2,NA,TGTGCCAGCAGCCATCCCGGGGGAGCGAGGGGAAACAATGAGCAGTTCTTC,CASSHPGGARGNNEQFF
TRBJ2-2,NA,17,TRBV15,TRBD1,TGTGCCACCAGCAGAGAAGACAGGGGGCGGAACACCGGGGAGCTGTTTTTT,CATSREDRGRNTGELFF
TRBJ2-1,NA,16,TRBV5-1,NA,TGCGCCAGCAGCCTCAACGCCCCCGGTACCTACAATGAGCAGTTCTTC,CASSLNAPGTYNEQFF
TRBJ2-3,NA,17,TRBV4-3,TRBD2,TGCGCCAGCAGCCAAGATTCGGGACTAGCGGTTTCAGATACGCAGTATTTT,CASSQDSGLAVSDTQYF
TRBJ2-2,NA,17,TRBV7-9,TRBD2,TGTGCCAGCAGCTTGCGACTAGCGGGGGATAACACCGGGGAGCTGTTTTTT,CASSLRLAGDNTGELFF
TRBJ2-7,few,15,TRBV2,NA,TGTGCCAGCAGTGAATGGGAAGACAGGTCCTACGAGCAGTACTTC,CASSEWEDRSYEQYF
TRBJ1-6,NA,14,TRBV3-1/TRBV3-2,NA,TGTGCCAGCAGCCACTACAGGGAGTACTCACCCCTCCACTTT,CASSHYREYSPLHF
TRBJ2-4,many,15,TRBV5-1,NA,TGCGCCAGCAGCTTGGGGGCCGGGGAAGTCGACATTCAGTACTTC,CASSLGAGEVDIQYF
TRBJ2-1,NA,15,TRBV11-3,NA,TGTGCCAGCAGCTCCAAGGGGTCCCCTTACAATGAGCAGTTCTTC,CASSSKGSPYNEQFF
TRBJ1-2,NA,17,TRBV5-4,TRBD1,TGTGCCAGCAGCTCAATTAACCCGGGACAGGGTAACTATGGCTACACCTTC,CASSSINPGQGNYGYTF
TRBJ1-5,NA,16,TRBV15,NA,TGTGCCACCAGCAGAGATCTGTCAGGCCTAACTCAGCCCCAGCATTTT,CATSRDLSGLTQPQHF
TRBJ1-1,NA,15,TRBV7-9,NA,TGTGCCAGCAGCCCCTCGGACAGCATGAACACTGAAGCTTTCTTT,CASSPSDSMNTEAFF
TRBJ1-3,NA,15,TRBV5-5,TRBD1,TGTGCCAGCAGCACCGGGACAGGGGTCGGAAACACCATATATTTT,CASSTGTGVGNTIYF
TRBJ1-1,few,13,TRBV10-3,NA,TGTGCCATCAGACAGGGAATGAACACTGAAGCTTTCTTT,CAIRQGMNTEAFF
TRBJ2-1,once,16,TRBV11-2,TRBD2,TGTGCCAGCAGCCCGCGACTAGCGGGAGGATACAATGAGCAGTTCTTC,CASSPRLAGGYNEQFF
TRBJ1-1,NA,15,TRBV3-1/TRBV3-2,TRBD1,TGTGCCAGCAGCCGTCTGACAGGGGTCGGCACTGAAGCTTTCTTT,CASSRLTGVGTEAFF
TRBJ2-1,once,14,TRBV5-6,TRBD2,TGTGCCAGCAGCTCGACTCGGGGGGGCAATGAGCAGTTCTTC,CASSSTRGGNEQFF
TRBJ2-3,NA,16,TRBV4-2,TRBD2,TGTGCCAGCAGCGAAGGACTAGCGGGCAGCACAGATACGCAGTATTTT,CASSEGLAGSTDTQYF
TRBJ1-1,NA,15,TRBV4-1,NA,TGCGCCAGCAGCCAAGTGGGGGGTGGGAACACTGAAGCTTTCTTT,CASSQVGGGNTEAFF
TRBJ2-3,NA,16,TRBV5-1,NA,TGCGCCAGCAGCTTGGGGTGGGCTCCTAGCACAGATACGCAGTATTTT,CASSLGWAPSTDTQYF
TRBJ2-1,NA,12,TRBV19,NA,TGTGCCAGTAGTAGCCCGAGAAATGAGCAGTTCTTC,CASSSPRNEQFF
TRBJ2-7,NA,16,TRBV7-2,TRBD2,TGTGCCAGCAGCTTTCGTGGTGGCGGGAGTACCTACGAGCAGTACTTC,CASSFRGGGSTYEQYF
TRBJ1-6,NA,16,TRBV10-2,NA,TGCGCCAGCAGTGGTGCAGGTATCTCCTATAATTCACCCCTCCACTTT,CASSGAGISYNSPLHF
TRBJ1-1,NA,14,TRBV7-6,TRBD1,TGTGCCAGCAGCTTAGCAGGGACAGAAAAAGAAGCTTTCTTT,CASSLAGTEKEAFF
TRBJ2-5,few,14,TRBV3-1/TRBV3-2,TRBD2,TGTGCCAGCAGCCAAAGCGGGGGTACGGAGACCCAGTACTTC,CASSQSGGTETQYF
TRBJ2-3,NA,13,TRBV20-1,NA,TGCAGTGCTAGTCGAACTAGTAGAGATACGCAGTATTTT,CSASRTSRDTQYF
TRBJ2-1,NA,13,TRBV18,NA,TGTGCCAGCTCACCGTATAGGGGTAATGAGCAGTTCTTC,CASSPYRGNEQFF
TRBJ2-3,NA,15,TRBV27,TRBD2,TGTGCCAGCAGTTCCCTAGCGGAGAACACAGATACGCAGTATTTT,CASSSLAENTDTQYF
TRBJ1-5,NA,15,TRBV19,NA,TGTGCCAGTAGAAACCTCCAGGGTCGGAATCAGCCCCAGCATTTT,CASRNLQGRNQPQHF
TRBJ2-1,NA,16,TRBV2,NA,TGTGCCAGCAGTGGAGCAAAAGAGCTCTCCTACAATGAGCAGTTCTTC,CASSGAKELSYNEQFF
TRBJ1-3,NA,16,TRBV5-6,NA,TGTGCCAGCAGCACCTTCGACAGGACGGTGGGAAACACCATATATTTT,CASSTFDRTVGNTIYF
TRBJ1-3,NA,15,TRBV7-2,TRBD1,TGTGCCAGCAGCTCCCGACAGGGCTCTGGAAACACCATATATTTT,CASSSRQGSGNTIYF
TRBJ2-7,NA,17,TRBV7-6,TRBD2,TGTGCCAGCAGTAATCTAGGGCTAGCGGGGGGGAAATACGAGCAGTACTTC,CASSNLGLAGGKYEQYF
TRBJ1-5,NA,14,TRBV2,NA,TGTGCCAGCAGTGTGACGGACAGAATAGTGCCCCAGCATTTT,CASSVTDRIVPQHF
TRBJ2-2,once,16,TRBV27,TRBD1,TGTGCCAGCAGTTTATTCCGGACAGGGGAAACCGGGGAGCTGTTTTTT,CASSLFRTGETGELFF
TRBJ2-1,NA,18,TRBV24-1,TRBD2,TGTGCCACCAGTGATTTGCCGGGGACTAGCGGGAGGTTCAATGAGCAGTTCTTC,CATSDLPGTSGRFNEQFF
TRBJ1-6,once,16,TRBV27,NA,TGTGCCAGCAGTACTATATCAGCGGTGGGTAATTCACCCCTCCACTTT,CASSTISAVGNSPLHF
TRBJ2-7,NA,15,TRBV5-1,TRBD1,TGCGCCAGCAGCCCTACGGACAGGGGGGTCGGACGGCAGTACTTC,CASSPTDRGVGRQYF
TRBJ1-5,once,16,TRBV3-1/TRBV3-2,TRBD1,TGTGCCAGCAGCCCTGGGACAGCCGGGGGCAATCAGCCCCAGCATTTT,CASSPGTAGGNQPQHF
TRBJ2-3,NA,18,TRBV9,NA,TGTGCCAGCAGCGTTCACCCGCTTGACATTTCTAGCACAGATACGCAGTATTTT,CASSVHPLDISSTDTQYF
TRBJ1-1,NA,16,TRBV7-9,NA,TGTGCCAGCAGCTCAATTCCCGACAGTCTGAACACTGAAGCTTTCTTT,CASSSIPDSLNTEAFF
TRBJ2-2,NA,13,TRBV29-1,TRBD1,TGCAGCGTAGGGACAGAGAACACCGGGGAGCTGTTTTTT,CSVGTENTGELFF
TRBJ1-3,NA,18,TRBV18,NA,TGTGCCAGCTCACCCGACGGGGGGAACCCGAAACCTGGAAACACCATATATTTT,CASSPDGGNPKPGNTIYF
TRBJ1-1,NA,15,TRBV7-9,NA,TGTGCCAGCAGCCAGACCGGGGAAAGAGGCGCTGAAGCTTTCTTT,CASSQTGERGAEAFF
TRBJ2-7,NA,16,TRBV4-3,NA,TGCGCCAGCAGCCAAGATTCGAGACAGAGCTCCTACGAGCAGTACTTC,CASSQDSRQSSYEQYF
TRBJ1-3,NA,15,TRBV7-2,NA,TGTGCCAGCAGCTTAGCAGGGGAAACTGGAAACACCATATATTTT,CASSLAGETGNTIYF